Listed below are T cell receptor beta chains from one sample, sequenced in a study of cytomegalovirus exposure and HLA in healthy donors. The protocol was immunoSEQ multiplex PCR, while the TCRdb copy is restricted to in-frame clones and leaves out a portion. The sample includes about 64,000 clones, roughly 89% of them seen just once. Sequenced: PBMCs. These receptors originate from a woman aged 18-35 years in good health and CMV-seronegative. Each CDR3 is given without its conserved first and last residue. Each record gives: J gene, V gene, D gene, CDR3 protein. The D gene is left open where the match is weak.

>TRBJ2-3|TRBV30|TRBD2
AWSRGLAGGLGTDTQY
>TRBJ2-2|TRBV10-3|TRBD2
AISFAGDTGELF
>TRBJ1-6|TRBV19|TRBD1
ASSSIRTGHNSPLH
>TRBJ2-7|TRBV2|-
ASREMSEQY
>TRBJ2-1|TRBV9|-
ASSSQQETQYNEQF
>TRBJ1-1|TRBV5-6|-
ASSLFFGNTEAF
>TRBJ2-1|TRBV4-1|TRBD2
ASSRTSGKYEQF
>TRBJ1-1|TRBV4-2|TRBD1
ASSPPGQGSYTEAF
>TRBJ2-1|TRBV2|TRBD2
ASRGYSGTYNEQF
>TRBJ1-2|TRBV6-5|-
ASSSYSYGYT
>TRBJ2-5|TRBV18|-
ASSPRVSATETQY
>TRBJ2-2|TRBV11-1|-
ASSLPRTTGTGELF
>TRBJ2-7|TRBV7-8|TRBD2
ASTGGGYEQY
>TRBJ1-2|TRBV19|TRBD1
ASSRGQIYGYT
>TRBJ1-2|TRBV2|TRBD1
ASSEGQGAGGYT
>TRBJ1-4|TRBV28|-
ASYSRSANEKLF
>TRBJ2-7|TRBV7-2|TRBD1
ASSWARDRAREQY
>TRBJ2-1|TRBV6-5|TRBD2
ASSRTSGTYNEQF
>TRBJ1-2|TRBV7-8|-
ASSASAGVNYGYT
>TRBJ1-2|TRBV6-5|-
ASSQSGTRIYGYT
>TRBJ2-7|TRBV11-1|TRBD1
ASSFEGALAYEQY
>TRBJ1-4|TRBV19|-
ASRVQGAATNEKLF
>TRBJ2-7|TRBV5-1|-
ASAAGVSYEQY
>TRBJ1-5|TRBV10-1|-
ELKLTCQPQH
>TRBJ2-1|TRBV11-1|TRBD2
ASSPRTSGGAADEQF
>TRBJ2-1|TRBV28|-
ASSLNPALGYNEQF
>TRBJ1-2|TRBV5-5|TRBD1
ASSLHGTGDGYT
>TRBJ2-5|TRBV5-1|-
ASSFSTETQY
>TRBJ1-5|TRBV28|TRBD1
ASSPRTGAPNQPQH
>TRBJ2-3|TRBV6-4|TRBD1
ASSGQGAPDTQY
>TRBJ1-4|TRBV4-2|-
ASSQDLSGADEKLF
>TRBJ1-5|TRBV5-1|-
ASSKDRDQPQH
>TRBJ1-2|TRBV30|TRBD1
AWSPLTGGEGYGYT
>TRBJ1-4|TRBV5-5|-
ASSSPGTSIEKLF
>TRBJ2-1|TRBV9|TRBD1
ASSVDDRGSANEQF
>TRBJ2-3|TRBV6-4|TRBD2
ASSLTSGGVDTQY